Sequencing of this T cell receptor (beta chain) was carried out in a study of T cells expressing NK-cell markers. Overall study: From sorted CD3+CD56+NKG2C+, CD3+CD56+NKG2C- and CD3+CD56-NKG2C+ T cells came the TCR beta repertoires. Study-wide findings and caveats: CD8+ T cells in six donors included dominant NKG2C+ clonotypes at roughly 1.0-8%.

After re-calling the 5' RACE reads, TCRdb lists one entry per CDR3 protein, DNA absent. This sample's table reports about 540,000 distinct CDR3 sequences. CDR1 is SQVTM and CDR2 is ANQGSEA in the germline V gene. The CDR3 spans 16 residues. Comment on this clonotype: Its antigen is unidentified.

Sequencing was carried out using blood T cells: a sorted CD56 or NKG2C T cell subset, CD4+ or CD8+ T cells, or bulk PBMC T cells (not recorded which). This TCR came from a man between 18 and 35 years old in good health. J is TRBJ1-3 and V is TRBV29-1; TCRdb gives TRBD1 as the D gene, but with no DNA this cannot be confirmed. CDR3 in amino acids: CSVTTWTRLSGNTIYF.